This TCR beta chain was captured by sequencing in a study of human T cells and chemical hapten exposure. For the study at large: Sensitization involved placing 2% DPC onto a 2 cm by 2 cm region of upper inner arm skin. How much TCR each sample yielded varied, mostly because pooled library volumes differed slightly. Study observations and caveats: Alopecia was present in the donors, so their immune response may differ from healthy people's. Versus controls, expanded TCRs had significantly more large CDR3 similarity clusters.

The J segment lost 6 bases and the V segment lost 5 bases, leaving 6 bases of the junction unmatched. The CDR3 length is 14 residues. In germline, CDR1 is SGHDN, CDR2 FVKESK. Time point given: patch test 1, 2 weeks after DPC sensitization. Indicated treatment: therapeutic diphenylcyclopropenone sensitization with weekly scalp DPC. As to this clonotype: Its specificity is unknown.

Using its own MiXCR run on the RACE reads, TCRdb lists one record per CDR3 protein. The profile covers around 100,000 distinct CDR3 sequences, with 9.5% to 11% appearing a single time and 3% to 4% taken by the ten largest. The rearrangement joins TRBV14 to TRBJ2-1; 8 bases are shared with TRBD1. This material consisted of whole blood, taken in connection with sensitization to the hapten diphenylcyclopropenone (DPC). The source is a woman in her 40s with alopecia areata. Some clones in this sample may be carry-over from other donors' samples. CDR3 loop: CASSVWTGPNEQFF. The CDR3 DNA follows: TGTGCCAGCAGCGTCTGGACAGGGCCCAATGAGCAGTTCTTC.